A single sample is the source of the 16 T cell receptor beta chains below, sequenced in a study of CD8 T cells in Susac syndrome. RNA totalling about 0.45 to 1 ug underwent reverse transcription with random hexamers. TCRdb re-derived calls from the immunoSEQ multiplex PCR reads in MiXCR, one entry per CDR3 protein. Counted here are roughly 150,000 distinct CDR3 sequences, about 91% occurring once; the ten biggest clones make up approximately 0.073%. Specimen: CD4+ T cells from PBMCs. The origin of the receptors is a human donor in good health.

V is TRBV6-6 and J is TRBJ2-1, with D maybe TRBD1 (5 bases). Germline loops: CDR1 MNHNY, CDR2 SVGAGI (reference sequence). Trimming took off 0 bases at V and 6 bases at J, with 6 bases between the two ends. There are 13 residues in the CDR3. The CDR3 nucleotides are TGTGCCAGCAGTTACTCCCAGGGCAATGAGCAGTTCTTC. This sequence encodes CASSYSQGNEQFF.

The chain employs TRBV24-1 and TRBJ2-5; the match to TRBD2 covers 8 bases. Germline CDR1 and CDR2: KGHDR and SFDVKD. This CDR3 is built from 15 residues. Germline trimming cut 9 bases from V and 2 bases from J; bases unmatched to any gene: 10. The CDR3 is CATGGLASGQETQYF. CDR3 in DNA: TGTGCCACCGGGGGATTGGCTAGCGGGCAAGAGACCCAGTACTTC.

The J gene is TRBJ1-2, the V gene TRBV19, with D unclear. Trimming removed 7 bases at V and 4 bases at J, with 19 bases between. CDR1 and CDR2 from the germline V gene are LNHDA and SQIVND (reference sequence). This CDR3 has 15 amino acids. This chain's CDR3 is CASTNTRGRIYGYTF. CDR3 nucleotides: TGTGCCAGTACCAATACGAGAGGAAGAATCTATGGCTACACCTTC.

This chain links TRBV6-2 or TRBV6-3 with TRBJ2-7; D is uncertain. Trimming took off 8 bases at V and 4 bases at J, with 3 bases between the two ends. This CDR3 contains 9 residues. Germline V lookup: CDR1 MNHEY, CDR2 SVGEGT. The CDR3 DNA follows: TGTGCCAGCGCATACGAGCAGTACTTC. Translation: CASAYEQYF.

J is TRBJ1-1 and V is TRBV28; maybe TRBD1 (6 bases). This CDR3 region has 14 residues. With 4 bases removed from V and 3 bases from J, the gap between germline ends came to 12 bases. CDR1 MDHEN and CDR2 SYDVKM come from the germline V gene. CDR3 loop: CASSSQGLYTEAFF. The CDR3 coding sequence is TGTGCCAGCAGTTCCCAGGGGTTATACACTGAAGCTTTCTTT.

The chain has TRBV3-1 and TRBJ2-3; the D call may be TRBD1 or TRBD2 (5 bases each). Germline assignment: CDR1 LGHDT and CDR2 YNNKEL (reference sequence). The V and J ends lost 3 bases and 6 bases respectively, with 22 bases between them. The CDR3 contains 17 residues. CDR3 DNA: TGTGCCAGCAGCCATACCCTGAAGACAGCGGCTGGGGATACGCAGTATTTT. It codes for CASSHTLKTAAGDTQYF.

This chain links TRBV6-2 or TRBV6-3 with TRBJ2-7, with 10 nucleotides matching TRBD1. The CDR3 extends over 14 amino acids. Germline V lookup: CDR1 MNHEY, CDR2 SVGEGT. Trimming at V came to 7 bases and at J to 2 bases, leaving 5 bases not matched to a gene. CDR3 bases: TGTGCCAGCAAGGGGACAGGGGTCCCCTACGAGCAGTACTTC. It encodes CASKGTGVPYEQYF.

This clonotype was detected once. The chain combines TRBV20-1 with TRBJ1-2, with TRBD1 matching over 9 bases. After removal of 0 bases from V and 6 bases from J, the junction contained 5 bases not matched to a gene. The germline CDR1 and CDR2 sequences are DFQATT and SNEGSKA (reference sequence). The CDR3 extends over 14 amino acids. CDR3 region: CSARDFRTGDGYTF. DNA for the CDR3: TGCAGTGCTAGAGACTTCCGGACAGGGGATGGCTACACCTTC.

The chain is built from TRBV3-1 and TRBJ2-7, with D possibly TRBD1 on 5 matching bases. V lost 5 bases, J lost 0 bases, and 14 bases lay in between. The germline CDR1 and CDR2 sequences are LGHDT and YNNKEL (reference sequence). The CDR3 is 15 amino acids. CDR3 nucleotide sequence: TGTGCCAGCAGCGAATCTACAGGATTCTCCTACGAGCAGTACTTC. It encodes CASSESTGFSYEQYF.

DNA for the CDR3: TGTGCCTCCCAAGCAGGACGTGCGACAGAGACCCAGTACTTC. Translation: CASQAGRATETQYF. The chain has TRBV7-2 and TRBJ2-5, with unresolved D. The germline V gene encodes CDR1 SGHTA and CDR2 FQGNSA. CDR3 length: 14 amino acids. The V end was cut by 11 bases, the J end by 4 bases, with 20 bases between.

The chain links TRBV15 to TRBJ1-5; the match to TRBD1 covers 8 bases. The CDR3 covers 14 residues. The junction had 3 bases not matched to a gene; V was cut back by 4 bases and J by 4 bases. In germline, CDR1 is LNHNV, CDR2 YYDKDF (reference sequence). The CDR3: CATSKGQENQPQHF. The CDR3, as DNA: TGTGCCACCAGCAAGGGACAGGAGAATCAGCCCCAGCATTTT.

The CDR3 loop is CASSLGAGGADTQYF. The CDR3 bases are TGTGCCAGCAGCCTTGGTGCAGGGGGCGCAGATACGCAGTATTTT. V and J are TRBV4-2 and TRBJ2-3; 8 bases fit TRBD1. Germline CDR1 and CDR2: LGHNA and YNFKEQ. The CDR3 extends over 15 amino acids. The trim removed 4 bases at V and 4 bases at J, leaving 7 bases unmatched.

V and J are TRBV20-1 and TRBJ1-5; weak D call: TRBD1 (5 bases). This CDR3 region has 13 residues. The V gene lost 3 bases and the J gene lost 9 bases, with 15 bases spanning the gap. Germline CDR1 is DFQATT and CDR2 is SNEGSKA (reference sequence). CDR3 sequence (DNA): TGCAGTGCTAGGGGGGAGCCGCTGCGGCCCCAGCATTTT. This gives the protein CSARGEPLRPQHF.

The chain carries TRBV5-1 and TRBJ2-4; 7 positions agree with TRBD2. This CDR3 is built from 14 residues. Looked up from germline, CDR1 is SGHRS and CDR2 is YFSETQ. With V trimmed by 0 bases and J by 9 bases, 6 bases remained unmatched. The CDR3 here is CASSLGAGSSIQYF. DNA for the CDR3: TGCGCCAGCAGCTTGGGAGCGGGGTCTAGCATTCAGTACTTC.

This chain links TRBV7-9 with TRBJ2-1, with D possibly TRBD1 on 6 matching bases. V shed 11 bases and J shed 0 bases, with 11 bases lying between them. CDR3 size: 13 residues. Germline V gene lookup returns CDR1 SEHNR and CDR2 FQNEAQ (reference sequence). DNA of the CDR3: TGTGCCGGGGGCAGGAGCTCCTACAATGAGCAGTTCTTC. This gives the protein CAGGRSSYNEQFF. The full variable domain, in which reference TRBV7-9 and TRBJ2-1 provide the parts outside the CDR3, is DTGVSQNPRHKITKRGQNVTFRCDPISEHNRLYWYRQTLGQGPEFLTYFQNEAQLEKSRLLSDRFSAERPKGSFSTLEIQRTEQGDSAMYLCAGGRSSYNEQFFGPGTRLTVL.

This clonotype has only a few counts. The gene calls are TRBV5-1 and TRBJ2-7, with D perhaps TRBD1 (5 bases). Germline lookup yields CDR1 SGHRS and CDR2 YFSETQ. Trimming left V 0 bases short and J 3 bases short, with 13 bases between. This CDR3 comprises 15 residues. The CDR3 is CASSLAFFQGYEQYF. In nucleotides, the CDR3 is TGCGCCAGCAGCTTGGCCTTTTTCCAGGGCTACGAGCAGTACTTC.